The source of this TCR beta chain is a study of tumor-infiltrating lymphocytes in primary liver carcinoma. Study-level information: Tumor staging was T1-T3 N0M0; sizes spanned roughly 4.2 to 10 cm across. Study results and caveats: Significantly greater top-250-clone fractions characterized tumors relative to blood (p = 0.039). Tumor-adjacent and tumor-blood pairs shared a smaller degree of overlap than tumor region pairs.

This clonotype was detected once. Its antigen is unknown. Mismatch with germline at one junction end may stem from a read error. The CDR3 runs to 14 residues. Looked up from germline, CDR1 is MNHNS and CDR2 is SASEGT. The template, about 550 ng total RNA, yielded TCR beta cDNA made with a constant-region primer. Amplification in three nested multiplex PCR rounds with slightly modified ARM-PCR gave rise to TCR beta libraries. With TRBV1-TRBV30 forward primers and a C-beta reverse primer, the first two PCR rounds were run for approximately 10 cycles each. TCRdb reprocessed the multiplex PCR reads via MiXCR and lists one record per CDR3 protein. The table includes approximately 110,000 distinct CDR3 sequences, 64% detected once. Co-extraction yielded RNA and DNA from around 20-30 mg of unsorted bulk tissue. Every single tumor sample held over 75% viable tumor cells.

This chain joins TRBV6-1 and TRBJ1-2; maybe TRBD1 (5 bases). Sequencing used liver tumor tissue from sampling region 3. The subset denotes: tumor region T3, left-lateral pole. The source is a woman in her sixties with primary liver carcinoma and hepatitis B virus infection. This CDR3 reads CVSSARRVSNGYTF. CDR3 in DNA: TGTGTCAGCAGTGCCCGCAGGGTTTCAAATGGCTACACCTTC.